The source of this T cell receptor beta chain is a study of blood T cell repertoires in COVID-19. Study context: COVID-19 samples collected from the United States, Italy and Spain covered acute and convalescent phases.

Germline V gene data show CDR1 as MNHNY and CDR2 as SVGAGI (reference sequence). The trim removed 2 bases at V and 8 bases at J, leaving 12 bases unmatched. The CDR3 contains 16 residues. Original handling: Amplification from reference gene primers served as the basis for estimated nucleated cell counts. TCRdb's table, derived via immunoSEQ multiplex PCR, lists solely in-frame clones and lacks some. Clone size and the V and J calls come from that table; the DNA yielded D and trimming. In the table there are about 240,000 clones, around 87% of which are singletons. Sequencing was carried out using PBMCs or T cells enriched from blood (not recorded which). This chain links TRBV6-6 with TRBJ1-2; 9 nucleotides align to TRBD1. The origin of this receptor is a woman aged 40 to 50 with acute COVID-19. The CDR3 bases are TGTGCCAGCAGTTACACCATGCCGGGACAGGGAGGGGGCTACACCTTC. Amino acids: CASSYTMPGQGGGYTF.